This T cell receptor beta chain derives from a study of OX40 agonist ivuxolimab in advanced cancers. Germline CDR1 reads MNHNS; CDR2 reads SASEGT. CDR3 length: 13 amino acids. The ends were cut back, 0 bases at V and 4 bases at J, with 7 bases in the middle. Clones were read by immunoSEQ multiplex PCR, and TCRdb kept only the in-frame ones, dropping some. Of tens of thousands of clones in the sample, approximately 84% were seen once. The source is an adult with an advanced solid tumor such as melanoma, head and neck, liver or kidney cancer. This rearrangement joins TRBV6-1 to TRBJ2-7; D is unresolved. The specimen was CD4+ or CD8+ T cells sorted from blood, collected in a trial of the OX40 agonist ivuxolimab. The CDR3 here is CASSEAGRYEQYF. The CDR3 DNA reads as TGTGCCAGCAGTGAAGCGGGCAGGTACGAGCAGTACTTC.